The rows below give T cell receptor beta chains drawn from one sample of a study of blood T cell repertoires in COVID-19. Using immunoSEQ multiplex PCR, the repertoire was profiled, and TCRdb retains in-frame clones only, with some absent. The repertoire holds some 71,000 clones, with around 80% as singletons. The specimen sequenced was peripheral blood. The receptor source for this set is a woman in her forties or fifties with acute or convalescent COVID-19. Both conserved end residues are part of each CDR3. The D gene is left open where the match is weak. Size values are once, few and many counts, or a class for expanded clones, and some rows have none.

v_gene	d_gene	j_gene	abundance	CDR3nt	CDR3aa
TRBV7-9	-	TRBJ2-5	-	TGTGCCAGCAGCTTAGGACCTCCAGGGGCCGGGGAGACCCAGTACTTC	CASSLGPPGAGETQYF
TRBV27	TRBD2	TRBJ2-1	-	TGTGCCAGCAGAAGCGGGATCCCCTACAATGAGCAGTTCTTC	CASRSGIPYNEQFF
TRBV5-1	-	TRBJ1-6	-	TGCGCCAGCAGCTTGGAGGGGGGGGTCAATTCACCCCTCCACTTT	CASSLEGGVNSPLHF
TRBV5-4	-	TRBJ2-5	once	TGTGCCAGCAGCTTGGGTTTGCGGGAAGAGACCCAGTACTTC	CASSLGLREETQYF
TRBV5-5	TRBD1	TRBJ2-5	once	TGTGCCAGCAGCTCGACAGGGGGCAGGGAGACCCAGTACTTC	CASSSTGGRETQYF
TRBV24-1	-	TRBJ2-3	-	TGTGCCACCAGGGGCCCTAAGGAAGCAGATACGCAGTATTTT	CATRGPKEADTQYF
TRBV15	TRBD1	TRBJ2-7	-	TGTGCCACCAGCAGCGATACTATAGATGCCGACAGGGGTTTCTACGAGCAGTACTTC	CATSSDTIDADRGFYEQYF
TRBV14	TRBD2	TRBJ2-2	-	TGTGCCAGCAGCCAAAGGACTAGCGGGAGAACCGGGGAGCTGTTTTTT	CASSQRTSGRTGELFF
TRBV10-3	TRBD2	TRBJ2-1	-	TGTGCCATCAGTGAGGTTAGCGGGGGGGAGCAGTTCTTC	CAISEVSGGEQFF
TRBV3-1/TRBV3-2	-	TRBJ1-2	-	TGTGCCAGCAGCCAAGAGTACGGGGGCTATGGCTACACCTTC	CASSQEYGGYGYTF